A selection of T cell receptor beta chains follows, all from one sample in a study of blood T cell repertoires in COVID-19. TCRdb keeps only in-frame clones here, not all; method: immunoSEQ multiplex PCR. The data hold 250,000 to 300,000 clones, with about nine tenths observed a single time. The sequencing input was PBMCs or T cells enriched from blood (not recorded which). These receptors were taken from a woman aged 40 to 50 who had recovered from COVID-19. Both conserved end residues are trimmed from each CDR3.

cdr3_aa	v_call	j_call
ASSRSPYEQY	TRBV6-6	TRBJ2-7
ASSPGQGAYYGYT	TRBV6-4	TRBJ1-2
ASSRGLRTEQF	TRBV7-3	TRBJ2-1
SVGTSGYNEQF	TRBV29-1	TRBJ2-1
ASSQDQAPNTEAF	TRBV3-1/TRBV3-2	TRBJ1-1
SASRQGAHEQY	TRBV20-1	TRBJ2-7
ASRGRRDSPLH	TRBV28	TRBJ1-6
ASSDGTSGGAYNEQF	TRBV9	TRBJ2-1
SVVRGNTDTQY	TRBV29-1	TRBJ2-3
ASSIATSGRPDTQY	TRBV19	TRBJ2-3
ASSVRLTERNTEAF	TRBV5-1	TRBJ1-1
ASSTTGDQGEQY	TRBV19	TRBJ2-7
ASAGSPNVLT	TRBV12-3/TRBV12-4	TRBJ2-6
ASSQLTGTGAFGYT	TRBV4-1	TRBJ1-2
ASRFRLDQPQH	TRBV6-5	TRBJ1-5
AWTGQSSYNEQF	TRBV30	TRBJ2-1
SVDEAQY	TRBV29-1	TRBJ2-5
ASSHTTVHNEKLF	TRBV7-2	TRBJ1-4
ASSLAGGRDTQY	TRBV6-5	TRBJ2-3
ASSRTGPSGNTIY	TRBV6-5	TRBJ1-3
ASSVERDSQQTQY	TRBV9	TRBJ2-5
ASSPRSSGSTDTQY	TRBV19	TRBJ2-3
ASSVGSGLAYGYT	TRBV9	TRBJ1-2
ASSLGTLSGHEQF	TRBV11-3	TRBJ2-1
ASSSFEGATEQY	TRBV7-3	TRBJ2-7